This T cell receptor beta chain stems from a study of T cell responses to AZD1222 COVID-19 vaccine. The data were produced by immunoSEQ multiplex PCR, yet TCRdb's version contains in-frame clones alone and is incomplete. The sample consists of about 110,000 clones, roughly 92% of them appearing once. The study's findings and limits: The peak T cell response came first, and repertoires were sampled only after it. Once two AZD1222 doses were given, Spike-specific TCR breadth and depth went up. Of spike-specific TCRs, nearly half reportedly target regions left unmutated in variants. Mostly white British, mostly female donors; authors suggested clonal diversity may be underestimated.

Turning to this clone: Its specificity is not known.

The sequence derives from an adult who received the AZD1222 COVID-19 vaccine. The input for sequencing was peripheral blood, taken 28 days after the second AZD1222 dose.

The CDR3 loop is CASSPSRGANVLTF. The DNA of the CDR3 is TGTGCCAGCAGCCCCTCCAGGGGGGCCAACGTCCTGACTTTC. The chain is built from TRBV5-4 and TRBJ2-6; D not certain. V shed 4 bases and J shed 4 bases, with 9 bases lying between them. CDR3 size: 14 residues. Germline V gene lookup returns CDR1 SGHNT and CDR2 YYREEE (reference sequence). Supplemented by reference TRBV5-4 and TRBJ2-6, the full variable domain reads ETGVTQSPTHLIKTRGQQVTLRCSSQSGHNTVSWYQQALGQGPQFIFQYYREEENGRGNFPPRFSGLQFPNYSSELNVNALELDDSALYLCASSPSRGANVLTFGAGSRLTVL.